This T cell receptor (beta chain) appears in the sequencing data of a study of blood T cell repertoires in COVID-19. The overall study: Some COVID-19 samples were acute and others convalescent; all came from the United States, Italy and Spain. PBMCs, B-cell-depleted T cells, or T cells provided the cDNA or gDNA that made up the material.

Each recovered donor of Cohort 3 presented with two negative PCRs, clearance, or symptom resolution. V trimming: 2 bases; J trimming: 8 bases; junction bases outside the gene matches: 7. The CDR3 extends over 15 amino acids. Germline V gene sequence: CDR1 ENHRY, CDR2 SYGVKD. Sequenced by immunoSEQ multiplex PCR; TCRdb stores in-frame clones only, minus some. Of 380,000 or so clones in the sample, over 75% were seen once. The sequenced sample was PBMCs or T cells enriched from blood (not recorded which). The TCR sequence derives from a man under 40 who had recovered from COVID-19. The chain links TRBV10-3 to TRBJ1-2; 11 bases are a match to TRBD1. CDR3 sequence (DNA): TGTGCCATCAGTGAGCTGTGGACAGGGGGCGAAGGCTACACCTTC. Amino acids: CAISELWTGGEGYTF.